Listed here is a single TCR beta chain. The table lists this clonotype with a few counts. It has no known antigen specificity. No much larger clone is present one base from it, and per-base qualities are unavailable. Libraries were constructed by 5' RACE. The sequencer was an Illumina HiSeq 2500. The second PCR ran for roughly 6 to 11 cycles and used a J-beta primer mix along with a sample-barcoded 5' primer. A unique molecular identifier was introduced onto each TCR beta cDNA molecule by a template-switch 5' adaptor carrying 12 random nucleotides. Each sample yielded at least 2.5 million CDR3-containing paired-end reads. All of the RNA was converted into first-strand cDNA using the Mint cDNA synthesis kit, with a TRBC-specific oligonucleotide serving as the primer. All cDNA was treated with uracil-DNA glycosylase and then went through a first 18-cycle PCR with the universal primers M1SS and BC2_uni_R. From the authors' description of their analysis: Each sample was normalized by randomly selecting 1 million high-quality reads, each carrying a distinct molecular identifier. Reads with shared molecular identifiers were discarded instead of being binned into consensus sequences. MiTCR, set to a Q25 quality threshold and the strictest error-elimination algorithm, was used for CDR3 identification, clonotype clustering and error correction. A nonparametric unseen species model with Euler transformation was used to estimate lower-bound total TCR beta diversity. The raw public reads went through TCRdb reprocessing: fastp at Q25, MiXCR clone calling, in-frame beta chains kept. Rows matching on CDR3 protein sequence are summarized as one entry with the most common DNA and genes. The V and J calls reflect TCRdb's pipeline rather than the authors' work. The table for this sample lists about 650,000 distinct CDR3 sequences; roughly 30% of them were counted only once. The top ten constitute about 16% of the sample.

The entry originates in a study of blood T cells in healthy people across ages (dated by TCRdb to between 2015 and 2017). Study-level background: Template switching captured roughly one uniquely barcoded TCR beta cDNA molecule per two T cells in model experiments. The study measured age-related changes in TCR beta repertoire diversity using deep sequencing normalized with unique cDNA molecular identifiers. The donors were split into four age groups: young (average approximately 16 years), middle-aged (39), aged (more than 60) and long-lived (approximately 89). Donors of different ages were randomly distributed across sequencing lanes to avoid experimental bias. Two additional independent replicas of 1 million unique cDNA reads from the same blood draw were analyzed for two donors (one aged 18 to 30 and one aged 80 or older). Results the study describes overall, beyond this receptor: Compared with the aged group, more naive CD4+ T cells, fewer expanded clones and increased TCR diversity were shown by the long-lived group, suggesting age selection. Because the CMV infection status of the donors was unknown, age-related changes in expanded clonotypes may potentially have been confounded. Conclusive comparison of naive and antigen-experienced compartments was prevented by the profiling of bulk unsorted PBMCs. Estimates of total diversity based on one million sequenced T cells were considered lower bounds and underestimates. There was a strong correlation between observed TCR beta diversity and the percentage of naive T cells measured by flow cytometry. Observed TCR beta diversity per million T cells fell roughly linearly with age, and a significant reduction was already apparent by age approximately 40.

The germline V gene (reference sequence) sets CDR1 to DFQATT and CDR2 to SNEGSKA. From its cysteine to its phenylalanine, the CDR3 spans 13 amino acids. The retained sequence is limited to the CDR3, 39 bases, with the frame set at the first base. Systemically healthy Caucasian individuals from Russia, some 40 in total and aged about 6 to 90 years, were included as donors. Each donor gave about 11 milliliters of peripheral blood, drawn into EDTA-treated Vacutainer tubes. Ficoll-Paque density-gradient centrifugation was used to isolate PBMCs, with at least 6.5 million per sample. Trizol reagent was used to extract total RNA from PBMCs, with at least 6 micrograms per sample. The percentages of naive CD45RAhigh/CD27high T cells were determined by flow cytometry on a PBMC aliquot from every donor.

The chain uses TRBV20-1 and TRBJ2-3; the D gene is possibly TRBD2, with 5 bases matching. The sample consisted of blood. This receptor was obtained from an elderly woman in good health. Donor details come from another sample of the same person, matched by shared clones. The CDR3 protein: CSTQAGVVDAQYF. Read as DNA, the sequence is TGCAGCACCCAGGCCGGGGTGGTGGATGCACAGTATTTT.